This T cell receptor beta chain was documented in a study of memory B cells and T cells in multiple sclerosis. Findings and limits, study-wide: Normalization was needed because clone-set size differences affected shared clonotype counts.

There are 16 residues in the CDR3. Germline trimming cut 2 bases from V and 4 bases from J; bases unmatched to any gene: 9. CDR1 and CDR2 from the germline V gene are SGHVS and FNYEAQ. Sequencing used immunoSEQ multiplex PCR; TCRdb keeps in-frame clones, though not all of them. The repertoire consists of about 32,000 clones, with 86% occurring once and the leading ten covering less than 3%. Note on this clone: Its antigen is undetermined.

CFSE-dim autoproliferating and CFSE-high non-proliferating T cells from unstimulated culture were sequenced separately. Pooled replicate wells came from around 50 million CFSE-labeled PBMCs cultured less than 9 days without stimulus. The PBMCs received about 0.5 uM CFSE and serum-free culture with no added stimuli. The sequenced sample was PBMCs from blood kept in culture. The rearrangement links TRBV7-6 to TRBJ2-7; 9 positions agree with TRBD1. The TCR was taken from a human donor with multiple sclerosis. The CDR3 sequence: CASSLRTGGLGYEQYF. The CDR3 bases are TGTGCCAGCAGCTTACGCACAGGGGGCTTGGGTTACGAGCAGTACTTC.